This T cell receptor beta chain is from a study of blood T cells in healthy people across ages. A remark on this clonotype: Its antigen is unknown.

The CDR3 has 16 residues. Trimming at V came to 1 base and at J to 6 bases, leaving 8 bases not matched to a gene. Germline assignment: CDR1 KGHSH and CDR2 LQKENI. Study-wide results and caveats: Estimates of total diversity, which came from one million sequenced T cells, were considered to be underestimates.

A J-beta primer mix and a sample-barcoded 5' primer were used in a second PCR of about 7 to 12 cycles. In TCRdb, the 5' RACE reads were re-called with MiXCR into one record per CDR3 protein. The repertoire holds hundreds of thousands of distinct CDR3 sequences, with roughly 50% as singletons. The material sequenced was blood. The chain combines TRBV18 with TRBJ1-4; 7 nucleotides agree with TRBD1. The receptor was isolated from a woman aged 60 to 75 in good health. The CDR3 loop reads CASSPRPTGYDEKLFF. CDR3 bases: TGTGCCAGCTCACCACGACCGACAGGGTATGATGAAAAACTGTTTTTT.